The clone carrying this T cell receptor (beta chain) occurred a few times. Its target is unknown. Trimming removed 0 bases from V and 2 bases from J; junction bases left unmatched: 7. The CDR3 runs 16 residues. The germline V gene has CDR1 GTSNPN and CDR2 SVGIG (reference sequence). Per donor, one heparinised blood draw averaged around 120 mL. Every isolated RNA sample was fully reverse transcribed, so sequencing captured expressed TCRB transcripts. Profiled with immunoSEQ multiplex PCR; TCRdb holds only in-frame clones, not every one. The sample shows more than 95,000 clones, 15% to 20% of them seen only once. The data derive from a study of beta chain features in type 1 diabetes. For the study at large: Investigators examined 107,917,701 sorted cells across all samples. Points from the study as a whole: Naive, central memory and Treg TCRB repertoires seemed to resemble each other more closely in patients than they did in healthy donors. Type 1 diabetes patients showed a moderate but significant shortening of TCRB CDR3s in all four CD4+ subsets.

The source is a man aged 18 to 30 with type 1 diabetes. V gene TRBV30 combines with J gene TRBJ1-3; 7 bases match TRBD1. Material for sequencing was central memory CD4+ T cells from blood. This chain's CDR3 is CAWSVLTGDPGNTIYF. For the CDR3, the DNA is TGTGCCTGGAGTGTACTCACAGGGGACCCTGGAAACACCATATATTTT. Looking up the rest from reference TRBV30 and TRBJ1-3 gives the full variable domain: SQTIHQWPATLVQPVGSPLSLECTVEGTSNPNLYWYRQAAGRGLQLLFYSVGIGQISSEVPQNLSASRPQDRQFILSSKKLLLSDSGFYLCAWSVLTGDPGNTIYFGEGSWLTVV.